The rows below give T cell receptor beta chains drawn from one sample of a study of T cell responses to AZD1222 COVID-19 vaccine. Only in-frame clones appear in the TCRdb table, and some are missing; sequencing was by immunoSEQ multiplex PCR. The sample has about 100,000 clones, over 90% seen once. The specimen comprised peripheral blood, sampled on day 0 of AZD1222 vaccination. These TCRs come from an adult in good health. CDR3s include the opening cysteine and the closing phenylalanine or tryptophan. D genes are given only for firm matches. Clone size, where shown, is once, few, many, or a class for clones that have expanded.

v_gene	j_gene	d_gene	abundance	CDR3aa	CDR3nt
TRBV3-1/TRBV3-2	TRBJ1-1	NA	NA	CASSQSTEAFF	TGTGCCAGCAGCCAAAGCACTGAAGCTTTCTTT
TRBV30	TRBJ2-7	TRBD1	NA	CAWVDRADSYEQYF	TGTGCCTGGGTCGACAGGGCGGACTCCTACGAGCAGTACTTC
TRBV5-1	TRBJ1-5	NA	NA	CASSLVGGDQPQHF	TGCGCCAGCAGCTTGGTCGGGGGGGATCAGCCCCAGCATTTT
TRBV5-1	TRBJ2-1	TRBD2	NA	CASSGTSGYNEQFF	TGCGCCAGCTCCGGGACTAGCGGCTACAATGAGCAGTTCTTC
TRBV5-1	TRBJ1-2	NA	NA	CASSLGGAGYGYTF	TGCGCCAGCAGCTTGGGGGGCGCCGGCTATGGCTACACCTTC
TRBV6-1	TRBJ2-7	TRBD1	once	CASSDLGTGDEQYF	TGTGCCAGCAGTGATTTAGGGACAGGGGACGAGCAGTACTTC
TRBV5-1	TRBJ2-2	TRBD1	once	CASRWGQGSTGELFF	TGCGCCAGCAGATGGGGACAGGGATCAACCGGGGAGCTGTTTTTT
TRBV5-1	TRBJ2-7	NA	NA	CASSLTRGLEQYF	TGCGCCAGCAGCCTTACTAGGGGCCTCGAGCAGTACTTC
TRBV12-5	TRBJ2-1	NA	NA	CASGLVGEFNEQFF	TGTGCTAGTGGTTTGGTAGGTGAGTTCAATGAGCAGTTCTTC
TRBV9	TRBJ1-1	NA	NA	CASSEGDFRDTEAFF	TGTGCCAGCAGCGAAGGAGACTTCCGGGACACTGAAGCTTTCTTT
TRBV5-5	TRBJ1-1	NA	NA	CASSSRVAAYEAFF	TGTGCCAGCAGCTCCCGGGTAGCGGCCTATGAAGCTTTCTTT
TRBV2	TRBJ1-1	NA	NA	CASSYGALNTEAFF	TGTGCCAGCAGTTACGGGGCCCTGAACACTGAAGCTTTCTTT
TRBV7-6	TRBJ2-1	NA	NA	CASSPVDLTLGPFF	TGTGCCAGCAGCCCCGTGGACCTCACGCTAGGTCCGTTCTTC
TRBV27	TRBJ1-1	NA	NA	CASSLSRGGTEAFF	TGTGCCAGCAGTTTAAGTCGGGGGGGCACTGAAGCTTTCTTT
TRBV19	TRBJ1-2	NA	NA	CASKSGVFGRGYTF	TGTGCCAGTAAATCGGGAGTTTTTGGGAGAGGCTACACCTTC
TRBV30	TRBJ1-2	NA	NA	CAWRREWGYTF	TGTGCCTGGAGAAGGGAATGGGGCTACACCTTC
TRBV28	TRBJ2-5	NA	NA	CASRPGGFEETQYF	TGTGCCAGTCGGCCAGGGGGGTTTGAAGAGACCCAGTACTTC
TRBV19	TRBJ2-2	NA	once	CASSGDNGELFF	TGTGCCAGTTCCGGGGATAACGGGGAGCTGTTTTTT
TRBV5-6	TRBJ1-4	NA	NA	CASSRAGTYEKLFF	TGTGCCAGCAGCAGAGCCGGGACATATGAAAAACTGTTTTTT
TRBV6-5	TRBJ1-4	NA	NA	CASSRSATNEKLFF	TGTGCCAGCTCACGTAGTGCAACTAATGAAAAACTGTTTTTT
TRBV11-2	TRBJ1-1	NA	NA	CASSLGLQGGTEAFF	TGTGCCAGCAGCTTAGGCCTACAGGGCGGGACTGAAGCTTTCTTT
TRBV2	TRBJ2-1	TRBD2	NA	CASSEGTSGRANYNEQFF	TGTGCCAGCAGTGAAGGAACTAGCGGGAGGGCCAATTACAATGAGCAGTTCTTC
TRBV2	TRBJ1-2	NA	NA	CASSDLQGTGKHGYTF	TGTGCCAGCTCTGATCTTCAGGGAACAGGGAAACATGGCTACACCTTC
TRBV3-1/TRBV3-2	TRBJ1-1	TRBD1	once	CASSQGRGGLSEAFF	TGTGCCAGCAGCCAAGGCAGGGGGGGTCTGTCTGAAGCTTTCTTT
TRBV11-2	TRBJ1-4	NA	NA	CASSLDRSPGDEKLFF	TGTGCCAGCAGCTTAGATCGGTCTCCAGGGGACGAAAAACTGTTTTTT
TRBV7-6	TRBJ2-2	NA	NA	CASREQRNTGELFF	TGTGCCAGCAGGGAGCAGAGAAACACCGGGGAGCTGTTTTTT